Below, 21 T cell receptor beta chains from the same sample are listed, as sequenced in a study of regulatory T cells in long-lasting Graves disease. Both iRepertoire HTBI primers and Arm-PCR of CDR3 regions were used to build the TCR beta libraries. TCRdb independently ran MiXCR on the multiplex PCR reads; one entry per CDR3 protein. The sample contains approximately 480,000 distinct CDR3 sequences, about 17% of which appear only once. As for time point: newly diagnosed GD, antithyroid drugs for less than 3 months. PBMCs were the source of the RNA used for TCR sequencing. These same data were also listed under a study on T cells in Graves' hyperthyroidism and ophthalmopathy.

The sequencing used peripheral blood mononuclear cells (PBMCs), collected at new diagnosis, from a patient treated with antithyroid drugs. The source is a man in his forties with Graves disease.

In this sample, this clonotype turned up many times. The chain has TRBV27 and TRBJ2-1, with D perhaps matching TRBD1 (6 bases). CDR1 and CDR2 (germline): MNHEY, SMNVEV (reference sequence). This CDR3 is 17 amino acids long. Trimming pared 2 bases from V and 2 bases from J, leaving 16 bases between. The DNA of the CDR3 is TGTGCCAGCAGTTTACTAAGGACAGTCGGCACCTACAATGAGCAGTTCTTC. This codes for CASSLLRTVGTYNEQFF.

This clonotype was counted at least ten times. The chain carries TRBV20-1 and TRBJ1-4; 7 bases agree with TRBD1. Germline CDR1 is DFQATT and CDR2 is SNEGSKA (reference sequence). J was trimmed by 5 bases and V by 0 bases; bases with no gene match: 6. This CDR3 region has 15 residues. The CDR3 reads CSAREPGQTNEKLFF. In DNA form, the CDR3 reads TGCAGTGCTAGAGAACCGGGACAGACAAATGAAAAACTGTTTTTT.

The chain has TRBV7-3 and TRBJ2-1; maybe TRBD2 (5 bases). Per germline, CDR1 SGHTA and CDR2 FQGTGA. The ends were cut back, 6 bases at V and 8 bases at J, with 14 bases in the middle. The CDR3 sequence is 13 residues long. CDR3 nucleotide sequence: TGTGCCAGCAGTGATCCCCCCGGGGATGAGCAGTTCTTC. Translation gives CASSDPPGDEQFF.

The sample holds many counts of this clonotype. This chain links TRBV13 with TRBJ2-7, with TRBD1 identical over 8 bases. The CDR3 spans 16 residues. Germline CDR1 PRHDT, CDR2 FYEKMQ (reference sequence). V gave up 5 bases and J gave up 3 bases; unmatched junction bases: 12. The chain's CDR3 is CASSPKTGTGIYEQYF. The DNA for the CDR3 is TGTGCCAGCAGCCCCAAAACCGGGACAGGCATCTACGAGCAGTACTTC.

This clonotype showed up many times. The CDR3 sequence: CASSLWDFTATNEKLFF. CDR3 DNA sequence: TGTGCCAGCAGTTTATGGGATTTTACCGCAACTAATGAAAAACTGTTTTTT. This sequence joins TRBV28 and TRBJ1-4; D unclear. V was clipped by 0 bases and J by 0 bases, with 11 bases between them. CDR3 length: 17 amino acids. Germline V CDR1 and CDR2: MDHEN, SYDVKM.

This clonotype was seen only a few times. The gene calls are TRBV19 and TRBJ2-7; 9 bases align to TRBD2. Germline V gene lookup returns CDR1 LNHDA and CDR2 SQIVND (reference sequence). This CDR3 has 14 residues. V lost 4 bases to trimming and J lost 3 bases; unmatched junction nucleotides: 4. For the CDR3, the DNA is TGTGCCAGTAGTACAAATAGCGGGAGCTACGAGCAGTACTTC. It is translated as CASSTNSGSYEQYF.

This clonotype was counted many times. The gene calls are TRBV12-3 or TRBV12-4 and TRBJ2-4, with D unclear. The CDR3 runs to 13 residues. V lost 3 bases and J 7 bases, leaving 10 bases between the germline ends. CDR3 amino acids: CASSFLMDNIQYF. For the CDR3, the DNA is TGTGCCAGCAGTTTCCTGATGGACAACATTCAGTACTTC.

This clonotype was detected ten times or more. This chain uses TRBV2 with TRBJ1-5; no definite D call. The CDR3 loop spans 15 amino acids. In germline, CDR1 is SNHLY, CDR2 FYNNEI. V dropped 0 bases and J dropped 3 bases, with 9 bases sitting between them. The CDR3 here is CASSEARADNQPQHF. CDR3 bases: TGTGCCAGCAGTGAAGCGCGGGCAGACAATCAGCCCCAGCATTTT.

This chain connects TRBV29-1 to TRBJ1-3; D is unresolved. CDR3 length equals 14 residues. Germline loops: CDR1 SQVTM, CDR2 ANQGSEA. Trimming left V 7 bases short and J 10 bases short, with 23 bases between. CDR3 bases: TGCAGCGCCCAACCGGGCCAGAAGGAAGATACCATATATTTT. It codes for CSAQPGQKEDTIYF.

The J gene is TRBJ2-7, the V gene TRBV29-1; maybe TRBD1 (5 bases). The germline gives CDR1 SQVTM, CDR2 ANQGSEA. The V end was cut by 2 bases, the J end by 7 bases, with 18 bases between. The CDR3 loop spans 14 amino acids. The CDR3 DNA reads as TGCAGCGTTGAATGGGCAGGGTCTGCGAGGGAGCAGTACTTC. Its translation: CSVEWAGSAREQYF.

The CDR3 coding sequence is TGTGCCAGCAGCCTGGGACTAGCGGGCCTGCTCTCCTACGAGCAGTACTTC. Amino acid sequence: CASSLGLAGLLSYEQYF. This chain uses TRBV7-9 with TRBJ2-7, with 12 positions matching TRBD2. Germline V gene sequence: CDR1 SEHNR, CDR2 FQNEAQ (reference sequence). V shed 5 bases, J shed 0 bases, and the junction held 8 bases outside the gene matches. CDR3 length: 17 residues.

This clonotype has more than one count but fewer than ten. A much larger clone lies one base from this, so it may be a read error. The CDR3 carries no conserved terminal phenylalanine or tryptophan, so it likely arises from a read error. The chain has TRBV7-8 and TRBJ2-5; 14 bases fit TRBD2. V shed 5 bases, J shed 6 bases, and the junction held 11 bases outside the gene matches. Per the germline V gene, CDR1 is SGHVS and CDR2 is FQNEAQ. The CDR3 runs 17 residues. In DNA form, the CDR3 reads TGTGCCAGCAGCGCGACTAGCGGGAGGGCCGGTGGTAAGACCCAGTACTCC. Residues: CASSATSGRAGGKTQYS.

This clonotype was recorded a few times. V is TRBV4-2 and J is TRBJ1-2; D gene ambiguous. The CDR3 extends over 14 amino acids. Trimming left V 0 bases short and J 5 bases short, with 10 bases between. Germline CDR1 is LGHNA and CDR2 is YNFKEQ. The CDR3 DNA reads TGTGCCAGCAGCCAAGATATCTGGTCTTATGGCTACACCTTC. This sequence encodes CASSQDIWSYGYTF.

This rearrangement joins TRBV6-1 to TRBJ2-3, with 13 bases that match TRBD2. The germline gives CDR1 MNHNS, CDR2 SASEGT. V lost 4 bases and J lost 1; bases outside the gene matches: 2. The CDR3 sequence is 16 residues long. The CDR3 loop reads CASSGLAGGRTDTQYF. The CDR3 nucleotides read TGTGCCAGCAGTGGACTAGCGGGAGGCCGCACAGATACGCAGTATTTT.

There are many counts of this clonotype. The CDR3 loop is CASSWGTGSSEAFF. The DNA of the CDR3 is TGTGCCAGCAGCTGGGGGACAGGGTCATCTGAAGCTTTCTTT. The chain combines TRBV7-9 with TRBJ1-1, with TRBD1 identical over 9 bases. Trimming at V came to 4 bases and at J to 6 bases, leaving 6 bases not matched to a gene. Germline V gene lookup returns CDR1 SEHNR and CDR2 FQNEAQ (reference sequence). The CDR3 runs to 14 residues.

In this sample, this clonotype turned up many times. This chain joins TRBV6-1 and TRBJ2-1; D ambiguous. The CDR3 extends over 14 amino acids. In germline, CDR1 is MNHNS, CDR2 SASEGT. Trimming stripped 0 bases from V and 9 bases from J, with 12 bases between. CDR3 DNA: TGTGCCAGCAGTGAAGCTACCAGCCTTGTTGAGCAGTTCTTC. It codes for CASSEATSLVEQFF.

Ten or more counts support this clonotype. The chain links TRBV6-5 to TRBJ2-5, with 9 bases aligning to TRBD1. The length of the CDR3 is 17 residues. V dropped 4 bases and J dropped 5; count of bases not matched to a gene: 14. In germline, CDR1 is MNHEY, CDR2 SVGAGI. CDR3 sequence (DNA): TGTGCCAGCAGTTCCCGAGGGACAGGGCGTCGCGGGGAGACCCAGTACTTC. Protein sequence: CASSSRGTGRRGETQYF.

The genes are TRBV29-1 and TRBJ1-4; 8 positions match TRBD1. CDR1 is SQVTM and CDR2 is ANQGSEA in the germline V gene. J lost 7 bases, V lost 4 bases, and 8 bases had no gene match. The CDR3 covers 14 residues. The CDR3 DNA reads TGCAGCGTTGTTGGGACAGGTCCTTCTGAAAAACTGTTTTTT. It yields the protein CSVVGTGPSEKLFF.

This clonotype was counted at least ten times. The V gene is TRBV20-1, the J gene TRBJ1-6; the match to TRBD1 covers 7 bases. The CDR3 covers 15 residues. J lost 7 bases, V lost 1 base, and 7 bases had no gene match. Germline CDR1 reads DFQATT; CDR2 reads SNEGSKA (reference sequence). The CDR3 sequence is CSARGTGVGNSPLHF. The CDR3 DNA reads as TGCAGTGCTAGAGGAACAGGGGTGGGGAATTCACCCCTCCACTTT.

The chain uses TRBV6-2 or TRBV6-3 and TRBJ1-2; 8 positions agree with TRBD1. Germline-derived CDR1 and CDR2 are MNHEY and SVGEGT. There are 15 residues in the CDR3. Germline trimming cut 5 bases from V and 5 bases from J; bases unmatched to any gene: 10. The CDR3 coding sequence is TGTGCCAGCAGTACCTCGGACAGGGACATATATGGCTACACCTTC. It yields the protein CASSTSDRDIYGYTF.

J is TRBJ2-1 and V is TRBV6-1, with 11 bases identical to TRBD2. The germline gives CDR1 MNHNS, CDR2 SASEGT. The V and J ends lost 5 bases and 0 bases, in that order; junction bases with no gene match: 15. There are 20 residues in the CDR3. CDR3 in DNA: TGTGCCAGCAGTCCAGAAGGGCTAGCGGGAGGCCCCCTCTCCTACAATGAGCAGTTCTTC. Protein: CASSPEGLAGGPLSYNEQFF.